This passage covers 28 T cell receptor beta chains from one sample sequenced in a study of blood T cell repertoires in COVID-19. Assay: immunoSEQ multiplex PCR; the TCRdb copy retains only in-frame clones and omits some. The table has 70,000 to 75,000 clones, 65% to 85% seen once. Sequenced sample: peripheral blood. These receptors originate from an elderly woman with active or convalescent COVID-19.

The chain couples TRBV4-3 to TRBJ2-2, with D possibly matching TRBD2 (5 bases). CDR3 length: 16 amino acids. V shed 2 bases and J shed 4 bases, with 14 bases lying between them. Per germline, CDR1 LGHNA and CDR2 YSLEER. The CDR3 is CASSQSVGVGTGELFF. The CDR3 DNA follows: TGCGCCAGCAGCCAATCCGTGGGAGTAGGCACCGGGGAGCTGTTTTTT.

The chain joins TRBV10-2 to TRBJ2-5; 7 nucleotides agree with TRBD1. There are 16 residues in the CDR3. CDR1 WSHSY and CDR2 SAAADI come from the germline V gene. The trim removed 6 bases at V and 7 bases at J, leaving 17 bases unmatched. The CDR3 region has the DNA TGCGCCAGCAGCACAGGGGACCAGGGCCCTTCGAGGACCCAGTACTTC. Amino acids: CASSTGDQGPSRTQYF.

The chain is built from TRBV5-1 and TRBJ2-1, with 7 bases aligning to TRBD1. The junction had 7 bases not matched to a gene; V was cut back by 4 bases and J by 9 bases. CDR1 is SGHRS and CDR2 is YFSETQ in the germline V gene. This CDR3 has 13 residues. The CDR3 DNA follows: TGCGCCAGCAGCCTCGACAGGGAAGGTGAGCAGTTCTTC. Translation: CASSLDREGEQFF.

This chain joins TRBV18 and TRBJ2-2, with 9 positions matching TRBD1. V was clipped by 5 bases and J by 4 bases; unmatched bases: 5. The CDR3 extends over 15 amino acids. Germline values: CDR1 KGHSH, CDR2 LQKENI. The CDR3 is CASSSGTGFTGELFF. DNA of the CDR3: TGTGCCAGCTCATCTGGGACAGGGTTCACCGGGGAGCTGTTTTTT.

The rearrangement links TRBV12-2 to TRBJ2-5; the D call in the table, TRBD1, was not verified against the DNA. TRBV12-2 is noted as a pseudogene. This CDR3 has 14 residues. The CDR3 loop reads CASRPMDRRETQYF. CDR3 nucleotides: TGTGCAAGTCGCCCTATGGACAGGAGGGAGACCCAGTACTTC.

This clone was seen just once. The genes are TRBV5-1 and TRBJ2-3, with 9 bases that match TRBD2. Germline loops: CDR1 SGHRS, CDR2 YFSETQ. The CDR3 is 16 amino acids. J was trimmed by 4 bases and V by 5 bases; bases with no gene match: 11. This chain's CDR3 is CASRLAGGPVADTQYF. In nucleotides, the CDR3 is TGCGCCAGCAGACTGGCGGGAGGGCCGGTTGCAGATACGCAGTATTTT.

Comments on this clone: This CDR3 is also generated by other DNA sequences in the sample. The CDR3 protein is CASSIPGQGAGGQPQHF. DNA for the CDR3: TGTGCCAGCAGTATACCGGGACAGGGGGCGGGGGGGCAGCCCCAGCATTTT. This chain connects TRBV28 to TRBJ1-5; 12 nucleotides match TRBD1. Germline CDR1 is MDHEN and CDR2 is SYDVKM. With V trimmed by 5 bases and J by 7 bases, 12 bases remained unmatched. This CDR3 has 17 residues.

The gene calls are TRBV19 and TRBJ1-5; D is unclear. This CDR3 is built from 16 residues. Trimming took 4 bases from V and 9 from J, leaving 22 bases between them. Germline lookup yields CDR1 LNHDA and CDR2 SQIVND (reference sequence). CDR3 sequence: CASSKQSGSNDRPQHF. DNA of the CDR3: TGTGCCAGTAGTAAGCAATCCGGGAGTAACGACCGGCCCCAGCATTTT.

The chain recombines TRBV27 with TRBJ2-7; 9 bases agree with TRBD2. This CDR3 has 14 residues. CDR1 and CDR2 from the germline V gene are MNHEY and SMNVEV (reference sequence). V lost 3 bases to trimming and J lost 2 bases; unmatched junction nucleotides: 2. CDR3 region: CASSFGGGAYEQYF. In DNA, the CDR3 is TGTGCCAGCAGTTTTGGCGGGGGGGCCTACGAGCAGTACTTC.

The chain carries TRBV18 and TRBJ1-6; 8 nucleotides match TRBD1. With V trimmed by 5 bases and J by 10 bases, 7 bases remained unmatched. The CDR3 spans 14 residues. Germline V gene lookup returns CDR1 KGHSH and CDR2 LQKENI. In nucleotides, the CDR3 is TGTGCCAGCTCAAACCGGACAGGGCAGTCACCCCTCCACTTT. It specifies CASSNRTGQSPLHF.

The V call is TRBV27, the J call TRBJ1-1; D ambiguous. The CDR3 has 13 amino acids. Trimming shortened V by 6 bases and J by 7 bases, and 15 bases separated the two germline ends. Per the germline V gene, CDR1 is MNHEY and CDR2 is SMNVEV (reference sequence). In nucleotides, the CDR3 is TGTGCCAGCAGCCCATTGGACGGAGGTGAAGCTTTCTTT. Residues: CASSPLDGGEAFF.

CDR3 in DNA: TGCGCCAGCAGCCAAGGAGGTGCGGCGGAAGGAAGTAATGAGCAGTTCTTC. Amino acids: CASSQGGAAEGSNEQFF. The chain recombines TRBV4-3 with TRBJ2-1, with D unclear. Germline V gives CDR1 LGHNA, CDR2 YSLEER. The CDR3 sequence is 17 residues long. V was cut by 1 base and J by 7 bases, with 20 bases left in between.

The table lists this clone with a count of one. The rearrangement joins TRBV6-1 to TRBJ1-5; D is ambiguous. The length of the CDR3 is 15 residues. From germline, CDR1 is MNHNS and CDR2 SASEGT. Trimming removed 3 bases from V and 2 bases from J, with 11 bases in between. The CDR3: CASSDRGSGNQPQHF. The CDR3 nucleotides read TGTGCCAGCAGTGACCGGGGTTCAGGCAATCAGCCCCAGCATTTT.

This chain links TRBV12-3 or TRBV12-4 with TRBJ2-3; D is uncertain. With 4 bases removed from V and 9 bases from J, the gap between germline ends came to 11 bases. This CDR3 spans 12 amino acids. The DNA for the CDR3 is TGTGCCAGCAGTTCAGAGGTTGCGACGCAGTATTTT. Protein product: CASSSEVATQYF.

The chain links TRBV24-1 to TRBJ2-2, with D possibly TRBD1 on 6 matching bases. Trimming removed 3 bases at V and 3 bases at J, with 7 bases between. The CDR3 totals 14 residues. The V gene's germline CDR1 is KGHDR and CDR2 SFDVKD. CDR3: CATSDQGYTGELFF. CDR3 in DNA: TGTGCCACCAGTGATCAGGGGTACACCGGGGAGCTGTTTTTT.

The chain recombines TRBV19 with TRBJ2-2; D is possibly TRBD2 (5 bases). Trimming took 4 bases from V and 5 from J, leaving 8 bases between them. From germline, CDR1 is LNHDA and CDR2 SQIVND (reference sequence). The CDR3 runs 13 residues. The CDR3, as DNA: TGTGCCAGTAGTACCTGGACTACCGGGGAGCTGTTTTTT. Translated, it gives CASSTWTTGELFF.

This clone appeared a few times. The gene calls are TRBV24-1 and TRBJ2-3, with 7 positions matching TRBD2. Trimming at V came to 4 bases and at J to 2 bases, leaving 5 bases not matched to a gene. Looked up from germline, CDR1 is KGHDR and CDR2 is SFDVKD. This CDR3 has 15 residues. CDR3 in amino acids: CATSEYRDYTDTQYF. The CDR3 DNA reads TGTGCCACCAGTGAATACCGGGACTACACAGATACGCAGTATTTT.

The V and J genes are TRBV6-6 and TRBJ2-6, with D possibly TRBD1 on 5 matching bases. This CDR3 region has 14 residues. Trimming removed 7 bases at V and 1 base at J, with 8 bases between. Germline lookup yields CDR1 MNHNY and CDR2 SVGAGI (reference sequence). The CDR3 spells CASTQGSGANVLTF. The CDR3 nucleotides read TGTGCCAGCACCCAGGGATCTGGGGCCAACGTCCTGACTTTC.

This clone was observed a handful of times. This chain connects TRBV6-6 to TRBJ2-7; a possible D gene is TRBD2 (6 bases). The CDR3 totals 13 residues. V lost 6 bases, J lost 6 bases, and 15 bases lay in between. Germline V gene lookup returns CDR1 MNHNY and CDR2 SVGAGI (reference sequence). CDR3: CASRALSGGEQYF. In DNA form, the CDR3 reads TGTGCCAGCAGAGCCCTCTCCGGGGGCGAGCAGTACTTC.

The chain couples TRBV7-2 to TRBJ1-6, with D maybe TRBD1 (6 bases). V dropped 5 bases and J dropped 3 bases, with 14 bases sitting between them. The CDR3 length is 16 residues. In germline, CDR1 is SGHTA, CDR2 FQGNSA. CDR3 in DNA: TGTGCCAGCAGCCCCCGACAGGCCCTCTATAATTCACCCCTCCACTTT. It codes for CASSPRQALYNSPLHF. The whole variable domain, filled in from reference TRBV7-2 and TRBJ1-6, reads GAGVSQSPSNKVTEKGKDVELRCDPISGHTALYWYRQSLGQGLEFLIYFQGNSAPDKSGLPSDRFSAERTGGSVSTLTIQRTQQEDSAVYLCASSPRQALYNSPLHFGNGTRLTVT.

This clone is judged medium-sized. One end of the junction varies from germline; a read error may be responsible. The same CDR3 can be traced to other DNA sequences in this sample. The gene calls are TRBV2 and TRBJ2-2; 8 bases align to TRBD2. The CDR3 contains 17 residues. Germline CDR1 SNHLY, CDR2 FYNNEI. The CDR3 region has the DNA TGCCCCCCCACCCGGGCCGGGGGGGGCGGGGACACCGGGGAGCTGTTTTTT. It translates to CPPTRAGGGGDTGELFF.

The CDR3 DNA is TGTGCCAGCAGCGTAGGATCTAGCTGGGAGGGGGAGCTGTTTTTT. Residues: CASSVGSSWEGELFF. The rearrangement uses TRBV9 and TRBJ2-2; the D gene is possibly TRBD2 (5 bases). Per the germline V gene, CDR1 is SGDLS and CDR2 is YYNGEE. The CDR3 is 15 amino acids. Trimming took 0 bases from V and 8 from J, leaving 14 bases between them.

This chain uses TRBV10-1 with TRBJ2-1; possibly TRBD2 for D (6 bases). V shed 3 bases and J shed 0 bases, with 18 bases lying between them. Germline CDR1 reads WNHNN; CDR2 reads SYGVQD (reference sequence). The CDR3 loop spans 18 amino acids. The CDR3 loop reads CASSDPGTLNSSYNEQFF. CDR3 nucleotides: TGCGCCAGCAGTGACCCCGGGACTTTGAATAGCTCCTACAATGAGCAGTTCTTC.

The chain couples TRBV5-8 to TRBJ1-4, with D possibly matching TRBD1 (5 bases). The ends were cut back, 4 bases at V and 7 bases at J, with 20 bases in the middle. The CDR3 has 16 amino acids. Germline values: CDR1 SGHTS, CDR2 YDEGEE. The CDR3 DNA follows: TGTGCCAGCAGCCCGGGGGGTACCCCAACTGGTGAAAAACTGTTTTTT. This sequence encodes CASSPGGTPTGEKLFF.

The chain carries TRBV7-9 and TRBJ1-3, with D tentatively TRBD1 (6 bases). Between the trimmed V and J ends, which lost 5 bases and 0 bases, there was a span of 14 bases. Germline values: CDR1 SEHNR, CDR2 FQNEAQ (reference sequence). The CDR3 has 16 residues. CDR3 amino acids: CASSRTVLFSGNTIYF. The CDR3 bases are TGTGCCAGCAGCCGGACAGTTCTTTTCTCTGGAAACACCATATATTTT.

In this sample, this clone turned up once. V and J are TRBV20-1 and TRBJ2-7; TRBD1 aligns across 8 bases. The trim removed 6 bases at V and 6 bases at J, leaving 4 bases unmatched. The CDR3 covers 11 residues. The germline V gene encodes CDR1 DFQATT and CDR2 SNEGSKA (reference sequence). CDR3 DNA sequence: TGCAGTGCCAAACAGGGGGTCGAGCAGTACTTC. Its protein product is CSAKQGVEQYF.

This sequence joins TRBV2 and TRBJ2-1, with 15 positions matching TRBD2. V was clipped by 6 bases and J by 6 bases; unmatched bases: 6. Germline V lookup: CDR1 SNHLY, CDR2 FYNNEI. There are 16 residues in the CDR3. CDR3 nucleotides: TGTGCCAGCAGCCCAAGGACTAGCGGGAGGGCCAATGAGCAGTTCTTC. This sequence encodes CASSPRTSGRANEQFF.

The J gene is TRBJ2-7, the V gene TRBV4-2; maybe TRBD1 (5 bases). Trimming cost V 3 bases and J 0 bases, with 9 bases left between them. Per the germline V gene, CDR1 is LGHNA and CDR2 is YNFKEQ. This CDR3 is 14 amino acids long. CDR3 amino acids: CASSHRASSYEQYF. The DNA for the CDR3 is TGTGCCAGCAGCCACAGGGCGTCCTCCTACGAGCAGTACTTC.